This TCR beta chain is from a study of blood T cell repertoires in COVID-19. Turning to the study itself: Acute-phase and convalescent COVID-19 samples originated in the United States, Italy and Spain.

Per the authors' pipeline: Scientists estimated how many nucleated cells there were by amplifying reference gene primers. The table came from immunoSEQ multiplex PCR; TCRdb's copy has only in-frame clones and leaves some out. D and trimming come from the DNA, and the V and J calls and clone size come from that table. Among roughly 220,000 clones listed, around 90% were seen once. This CDR3 has 14 amino acids. V lost 0 bases and J 7 bases, leaving 12 bases between the germline ends. CDR1 is MNHEY and CDR2 is SVGAGI in the germline V gene. This rearrangement joins TRBV6-5 to TRBJ1-2; D perhaps matches TRBD1 (5 bases). This sequence originates from a woman aged 45-60 years with acute COVID-19. The sequenced sample was PBMCs or T cells enriched from blood (not recorded which). The CDR3 here is CASSYSVIRAGYTF. The DNA for the CDR3 is TGTGCCAGCAGTTACTCGGTCATCAGGGCTGGCTACACCTTC.